Following are 13 T cell receptor beta chains from one sample sequenced in a study of shared clonotypes between healthy human individuals. TCRdb's copy holds only in-frame clones and misses some; the assay was immunoSEQ multiplex PCR. The table has hundreds of thousands of clones, around 81% seen once. The sample was PBMCs. The source of these receptors is a woman in her thirties or forties in good health. Some clones in this sample may be carry-over from other donors' samples.

V and J are TRBV7-2 and TRBJ2-5; TRBD2 matches at 15 bases. Germline V lookup: CDR1 SGHTA, CDR2 FQGNSA. Trimming at V came to 4 bases and at J to 4 bases, leaving 4 bases not matched to a gene. CDR3 size: 16 residues. Here the CDR3 reads CASSSGLAGGRETQYF. In nucleotides, the CDR3 is TGTGCCAGCAGCTCGGGACTAGCGGGAGGTAGAGAGACCCAGTACTTC.

This chain links TRBV7-9 with TRBJ2-7; D possibly uses TRBD1 or TRBD2 (5 bases each). Trimming left V 2 bases short and J 3 bases short, with 14 bases between. CDR3 length equals 15 residues. CDR1 and CDR2 (germline): SEHNR, FQNEAQ (reference sequence). CDR3 sequence (DNA): TGTGCCAGCAGCTTATACGGGACGGCGAGCTACGAGCAGTACTTC. Protein sequence: CASSLYGTASYEQYF.

The gene calls are TRBV29-1 and TRBJ2-1, with D perhaps TRBD1 or TRBD2 (6 bases each). Looked up from germline, CDR1 is SQVTM and CDR2 is ANQGSEA. Trimming took off 5 bases at V and 6 bases at J, with 14 bases between the two ends. This CDR3 contains 13 residues. CDR3 sequence: CSVSGGRVNEQFF. The CDR3 nucleotides are TGCAGCGTTTCCGGGGGCCGGGTCAATGAGCAGTTCTTC.

The CDR3 DNA reads TGTGCCAGCAGTTCAGGGGAAGTCACAGATACGCAGTATTTT. This encodes CASSSGEVTDTQYF. The chain recombines TRBV28 with TRBJ2-3, with TRBD1 as a possible D gene (6 bases). V was shortened by 4 bases and J by 2 bases, with 10 bases between the two germline ends. The germline V gene has CDR1 MDHEN and CDR2 SYDVKM. The CDR3 has 14 residues.

This chain connects TRBV10-2 to TRBJ2-1; the D gene is possibly TRBD1 (5 bases). Trimming took off 6 bases at V and 2 bases at J, with 11 bases between the two ends. Germline lookup yields CDR1 WSHSY and CDR2 SAAADI. The CDR3 spans 14 residues. CDR3 sequence (DNA): TGCGCCAGCAGACCCGAGGACACCTACAATGAGCAGTTCTTC. As protein: CASRPEDTYNEQFF.

The chain employs TRBV7-9 and TRBJ2-3, with D possibly being TRBD1 (6 bases). The CDR3 loop spans 16 amino acids. Trimming cost V 4 bases and J 4 bases, with 18 bases left between them. Germline CDR1 SEHNR, CDR2 FQNEAQ (reference sequence). The CDR3 sequence: CASSSSAKGVADTQYF. In DNA, the CDR3 is TGTGCCAGCAGCTCCTCCGCCAAGGGGGTGGCAGATACGCAGTATTTT.

This chain joins TRBV5-4 and TRBJ1-3; possible D gene TRBD1, 5 bases. Germline V gene sequence: CDR1 SGHNT, CDR2 YYREEE (reference sequence). CDR3 length: 13 amino acids. V was pared by 6 bases and J by 1 base, with 8 bases between. CDR3 bases: TGTGCCAGCACCAGGGATTCTGGAAACACCATATATTTT. This sequence encodes CASTRDSGNTIYF. Variable domain in full (rest from reference TRBV5-4 and TRBJ1-3): ETGVTQSPTHLIKTRGQQVTLRCSSQSGHNTVSWYQQALGQGPQFIFQYYREEENGRGNFPPRFSGLQFPNYSSELNVNALELDDSALYLCASTRDSGNTIYFGEGSWLTVV.

The chain links TRBV28 to TRBJ1-1; the match to TRBD1 covers 8 bases. The CDR3 length is 15 residues. Germline values: CDR1 MDHEN, CDR2 SYDVKM. V shed 4 bases, J shed 1 base, and the junction held 5 bases outside the gene matches. CDR3 region: CASSSRQGPNTEAFF. CDR3 in DNA: TGTGCCAGCAGTTCACGACAGGGGCCGAACACTGAAGCTTTCTTT.

The chain employs TRBV18 and TRBJ1-6; 8 bases are shared with TRBD1. In germline, CDR1 is KGHSH, CDR2 LQKENI. The V gene end was trimmed by 6 bases and the J gene end by 7 bases; junction bases not matched to a gene: 11. The CDR3 has 16 amino acids. CDR3 region: CASSPRRGQGNSPLHF. CDR3 sequence (DNA): TGTGCCAGCTCGCCAAGAAGAGGACAGGGCAATTCACCCCTCCACTTT.

As concerns this clone: This likely reflects a read error, since a far larger clone is one base away. Other nucleotide sequences in the sample specify the same CDR3. This chain connects TRBV11-2 to TRBJ2-7; possibly TRBD1 for D (5 bases). The CDR3 length is 12 residues. Germline CDR1 SGHAT, CDR2 FQNNGV. The CDR3, as DNA: TGTGCCAGCAGCGTAGACAGAGACGAGCAATACTTC. This codes for CASSVDRDEQYF.

The V gene is TRBV7-9, the J gene TRBJ2-7, with 7 bases identical to TRBD1. V dropped 3 bases and J dropped 5; count of bases not matched to a gene: 7. Germline-derived CDR1 and CDR2 are SEHNR and FQNEAQ (reference sequence). The CDR3 runs 14 residues. The CDR3 reads CASSLGDSRNEQYF. The CDR3 DNA sequence: TGTGCCAGCAGCTTGGGGGACAGTCGGAACGAGCAGTACTTC.

The rearrangement links TRBV18 to TRBJ1-2, with D possibly being TRBD1 (6 bases). CDR1 is KGHSH, CDR2 LQKENI, per germline. V lost 7 bases, J lost 4 bases, and 13 bases lay in between. This CDR3 contains 13 residues. In DNA form, the CDR3 reads TGTGCCAGCTTTACAGGGATCGGCTATGGCTACACCTTC. The encoded protein is CASFTGIGYGYTF.

This sequence joins TRBV20-1 and TRBJ2-7; D gene unclear. V lost 3 bases, J lost 6 bases, and 6 bases lay in between. Germline loops: CDR1 DFQATT, CDR2 SNEGSKA (reference sequence). The length of the CDR3 is 10 residues. The CDR3 DNA reads TGCAGTGCTAGTCATTCCGAGCAGTACTTC. It yields the protein CSASHSEQYF.